One sample yielded the 31 T cell receptor beta chains listed below, sequenced in a study of blood T cell repertoires in COVID-19. Clones were read by immunoSEQ multiplex PCR, and TCRdb kept only the in-frame ones, dropping some. The sample yields under 350,000 clones, approximately 86% seen once. The sequenced material came from PBMCs or T cells enriched from blood (not recorded which). The receptors originated from a woman younger than 30 who had recovered from COVID-19.

In this sample, this clone turned up once. This sequence joins TRBV30 and TRBJ1-5; 9 bases map to TRBD1. This CDR3 is 13 amino acids long. The germline gives CDR1 GTSNPN, CDR2 SVGIG (reference sequence). J lost 9 bases, V lost 3 bases, and 6 bases had no gene match. As DNA, the CDR3 is TGTGCCTGGAGGGGACAGGGTACCCGGCCCCAGCATTTT. Translating it yields CAWRGQGTRPQHF.

The rearrangement joins TRBV2 to TRBJ1-3, with D tentatively TRBD1 (5 bases). With 2 bases removed from V and 4 bases from J, the gap between germline ends came to 12 bases. There are 15 residues in the CDR3. Germline V gene sequence: CDR1 SNHLY, CDR2 FYNNEI. In DNA form, the CDR3 reads TGTGCCAGCAGTGAAACCAGGGTAGCAGGAAACACCATATATTTT. It encodes CASSETRVAGNTIYF.

This clone was found once. The chain recombines TRBV28 with TRBJ1-3; D is possibly TRBD1 (5 bases). Looked up from germline, CDR1 is MDHEN and CDR2 is SYDVKM. The CDR3 length is 13 residues. V dropped 5 bases and J dropped 2 bases, with 7 bases sitting between them. The CDR3 DNA follows: TGTGCCAGCAGTACAGGTCCTGGAAACACCATATATTTT. This gives the protein CASSTGPGNTIYF.

The V call is TRBV28, the J call TRBJ1-4, with 9 bases identical to TRBD1. The germline CDR1 and CDR2 sequences are MDHEN and SYDVKM. The CDR3 covers 18 residues. Germline trimming cut 7 bases from V and 0 bases from J; bases unmatched to any gene: 12. CDR3 in DNA: TGTGCCAGCACCCCGCCGGGACAGGGTATTGCAACTAATGAAAAACTGTTTTTT. It specifies CASTPPGQGIATNEKLFF.

The chain joins TRBV25-1 to TRBJ2-7, with 7 positions matching TRBD1. Germline loops: CDR1 MGHDK, CDR2 SYGVNS. The CDR3 extends over 16 amino acids. V lost 0 bases to trimming and J lost 3 bases; unmatched junction nucleotides: 8. The CDR3 coding sequence is TGTGCCAGCAGTGAATATTTCGGGACAGAGGACTACGAGCAGTACTTC. Encoded protein: CASSEYFGTEDYEQYF.

In its sample, this clone was seen once. V usage is TRBV15 and J usage is TRBJ2-3; the match to TRBD2 covers 7 bases. Germline V lookup: CDR1 LNHNV, CDR2 YYDKDF (reference sequence). The CDR3 loop spans 18 amino acids. V was pared by 0 bases and J by 5 bases, with 14 bases of the junction left unmatched. CDR3 sequence (DNA): TGTGCCACCAGCAGAGATCCGATCAGGACTAGGAGATTAGATACGCAGTATTTT. Residues: CATSRDPIRTRRLDTQYF.

V is TRBV7-9 and J is TRBJ1-1; possible D gene TRBD1, 6 bases. The CDR3 has 15 amino acids. Germline lookup yields CDR1 SEHNR and CDR2 FQNEAQ (reference sequence). The V and J ends lost 3 bases and 7 bases respectively, with 18 bases between them. The CDR3 DNA reads TGTGCCAGCAGCTTTATTACAGGGTCGGGGGGTGAAGCTTTCTTT. It specifies CASSFITGSGGEAFF.

J is TRBJ2-5 and V is TRBV25-1; possible D gene TRBD1, 5 bases. Trimming left V 5 bases short and J 2 bases short, with 9 bases between. Germline V lookup: CDR1 MGHDK, CDR2 SYGVNS. The CDR3 has 13 amino acids. The CDR3 DNA is TGTGCCAGCAGTACAACAGGTCAAGAGACCCAGTACTTC. Its translation is CASSTTGQETQYF.

The V gene is TRBV28, the J gene TRBJ2-7, with 8 bases lining up with TRBD1. With 4 bases clipped from V and 3 bases from J, the junction kept 8 bases outside the gene matches. Germline lookup yields CDR1 MDHEN and CDR2 SYDVKM. The CDR3 is 15 residues long. The CDR3 is CASSSDRDLYYEQYF. CDR3 bases: TGTGCCAGCAGTTCGGACAGGGATCTTTACTACGAGCAGTACTTC.

This chain connects TRBV19 to TRBJ2-7, with D perhaps matching TRBD2 (6 bases). Germline values: CDR1 LNHDA, CDR2 SQIVND (reference sequence). The CDR3 sequence is 15 residues long. V shed 5 bases and J shed 3 bases, with 17 bases lying between them. CDR3 nucleotide sequence: TGTGCCAGTAGTGCGGGACGCTACGTATTCTACGAGCAGTACTTC. Encoded protein: CASSAGRYVFYEQYF.

V usage is TRBV29-1 and J usage is TRBJ2-1; D gene ambiguous. V lost 6 bases, J lost 8 bases, and 17 bases lay in between. CDR3 length equals 13 residues. The germline gives CDR1 SQVTM, CDR2 ANQGSEA. The DNA of the CDR3 is TGCAGCGTGGGTGGATTTGGCCTAGATGAGCAGTTCTTC. Encoded protein: CSVGGFGLDEQFF.

The chain employs TRBV29-1 and TRBJ1-2, with D perhaps TRBD1 (5 bases). The CDR3 loop spans 14 amino acids. The ends were cut back, 1 base at V and 4 bases at J, with 13 bases in the middle. Germline CDR1 SQVTM, CDR2 ANQGSEA. The CDR3 is CSVEGGEGIYGYTF. In DNA, the CDR3 is TGCAGCGTTGAAGGGGGGGAGGGGATCTATGGCTACACCTTC.

This clone was observed once. In DNA form, the CDR3 reads TGTGCCAGCAGCCCCCTAGAGGAGCAGTTCTTC. Amino acid sequence: CASSPLEEQFF. The V call is TRBV7-9, the J call TRBJ2-1, with D unresolved. The germline V and J ends were trimmed by 5 bases and 10 bases, with 9 bases remaining between them. Germline CDR1 SEHNR, CDR2 FQNEAQ (reference sequence). CDR3 size: 11 residues. Filled out from reference TRBV7-9 and TRBJ2-1, the complete variable domain reads DTGVSQNPRHKITKRGQNVTFRCDPISEHNRLYWYRQTLGQGPEFLTYFQNEAQLEKSRLLSDRFSAERPKGSFSTLEIQRTEQGDSAMYLCASSPLEEQFFGPGTRLTVL.

V gene TRBV5-8 combines with J gene TRBJ1-3, with D unresolved. V was clipped by 2 bases and J by 0 bases, with 9 bases between them. The CDR3 loop spans 15 amino acids. CDR1 is SGHTS and CDR2 is YDEGEE in the germline V gene. CDR3 coding DNA: TGTGCCAGCAGCTTTGGCGCTAGCTCTGGAAACACCATATATTTT. This encodes CASSFGASSGNTIYF.

The chain couples TRBV24-1 to TRBJ2-3, with unresolved D. CDR3 length: 11 amino acids. Per germline, CDR1 KGHDR and CDR2 SFDVKD. Trimming took 6 bases from V and 7 from J, leaving 7 bases between them. The CDR3: CATSYGNTQYF. The CDR3 bases are TGTGCCACCAGTTATGGCAATACGCAGTATTTT.

J is TRBJ1-1 and V is TRBV4-3, with 9 positions matching TRBD1. The CDR3 spans 17 residues. The germline gives CDR1 LGHNA, CDR2 YSLEER. After removal of 2 bases from V and 3 bases from J, the junction contained 10 bases not matched to a gene. The CDR3 DNA follows: TGCGCCAGCAGCCAAAGAGGACAGGGGATGCGGGACACTGAAGCTTTCTTT. It encodes CASSQRGQGMRDTEAFF.

The chain combines TRBV30 with TRBJ2-7, with TRBD1 as a possible D gene (6 bases). CDR1 and CDR2 from the germline V gene are GTSNPN and SVGIG (reference sequence). This CDR3 has 13 amino acids. Trimming pared 5 bases from V and 2 bases from J, leaving 13 bases between. CDR3 protein: CAWSRDIAYEQYF. The CDR3 nucleotides are TGTGCCTGGTCCCGGGACATAGCCTACGAGCAGTACTTC.

A single count supports this clone. The chain recombines TRBV19 with TRBJ1-3; D is undetermined. This CDR3 comprises 14 residues. With 3 bases removed from V and 8 bases from J, the gap between germline ends came to 14 bases. Germline CDR1 reads LNHDA; CDR2 reads SQIVND (reference sequence). CDR3 loop: CASSIGWETDTIYF. Written as DNA, the CDR3 is TGTGCCAGTAGTATCGGGTGGGAGACTGACACCATATATTTT.

The gene calls are TRBV7-8 and TRBJ1-2; maybe TRBD1 (5 bases). There are 15 residues in the CDR3. Trimming stripped 2 bases from V and 2 bases from J, with 12 bases between. Germline-derived CDR1 and CDR2 are SGHVS and FQNEAQ. The CDR3 protein is CASSLTVDRNYGYTF. The CDR3, as DNA: TGTGCCAGCAGCTTAACGGTTGACAGAAACTATGGCTACACCTTC.

The chain combines TRBV30 with TRBJ1-5; the match to TRBD1 covers 8 bases. The CDR3 covers 15 residues. V was clipped by 1 base and J by 6 bases; unmatched bases: 8. Germline loops: CDR1 GTSNPN, CDR2 SVGIG (reference sequence). The CDR3 is CAWSGRQGPSQPQHF. The CDR3 DNA reads as TGTGCCTGGAGTGGAAGACAGGGGCCAAGTCAGCCCCAGCATTTT.

This sequence joins TRBV4-1 and TRBJ1-5, with D possibly TRBD1 on 5 matching bases. V lost 1 base, J lost 0 bases, and 22 bases lay in between. CDR3 size: 20 residues. The germline V gene encodes CDR1 MGHRA and CDR2 YSYEKL. CDR3 sequence reads: CASSQVHVEQVDLSNQPQHF. The CDR3 region has the DNA TGCGCCAGCAGCCAAGTTCATGTGGAACAGGTTGACCTTAGCAATCAGCCCCAGCATTTT.

This clone was found once. The chain couples TRBV10-3 to TRBJ2-7, with D possibly being TRBD1 (5 bases). The CDR3 extends over 14 amino acids. V was pared by 6 bases and J by 0 bases, with 12 bases between. Per germline, CDR1 ENHRY and CDR2 SYGVKD. The chain's CDR3 is CAIRGVPSSYEQYF. DNA of the CDR3: TGTGCCATCAGAGGGGTCCCCAGCTCCTACGAGCAGTACTTC.

The rearrangement links TRBV4-3 to TRBJ2-1; possible D gene TRBD2, 6 bases. The CDR3 covers 18 residues. The V and J ends lost 0 bases and 0 bases respectively, with 15 bases between them. Germline CDR1 LGHNA, CDR2 YSLEER. The CDR3 sequence: CASSQDWGGASSYNEQFF. The CDR3 DNA is TGCGCCAGCAGCCAAGATTGGGGCGGGGCCAGCTCCTACAATGAGCAGTTCTTC.

This chain links TRBV7-2 with TRBJ2-4; D is uncertain. CDR1 and CDR2 (germline): SGHTA, FQGNSA. The length of the CDR3 is 16 residues. V was trimmed by 5 bases and J by 0 bases, leaving 14 bases between them. The CDR3 sequence is CASSPIMPLAKNIQYF. The CDR3, as DNA: TGTGCCAGCAGCCCTATTATGCCCCTAGCCAAAAACATTCAGTACTTC.

V and J are TRBV10-2 and TRBJ2-7; 7 positions agree with TRBD2. The germline V gene has CDR1 WSHSY and CDR2 SAAADI. The CDR3 sequence is 14 residues long. V gave up 2 bases and J gave up 2 bases; unmatched junction bases: 3. CDR3: CASSESGITYEQYF. DNA for the CDR3: TGCGCCAGCAGTGAGAGCGGGATAACCTACGAGCAGTACTTC.

The chain uses TRBV15 and TRBJ2-1, with TRBD1 matching 7 bases. The CDR3 is 15 amino acids. Germline V CDR1 and CDR2: LNHNV, YYDKDF (reference sequence). The ends lost 4 bases at V and 5 bases at J; junction bases unmatched: 8. The CDR3 sequence: CATSKRQGANNEQFF. The DNA of the CDR3 is TGTGCCACCAGCAAACGACAGGGCGCTAACAATGAGCAGTTCTTC.

The rearrangement uses TRBV24-1 and TRBJ2-2, with D maybe TRBD1 (6 bases). V was trimmed by 2 bases and J by 0 bases, leaving 9 bases between them. The CDR3 is 16 residues long. The germline V gene encodes CDR1 KGHDR and CDR2 SFDVKD. As DNA, the CDR3 is TGTGCCACCAGTGATTCCCGGACAGCGAACACCGGGGAGCTGTTTTTT. Translation: CATSDSRTANTGELFF.

This clone is a singleton in its sample. V gene TRBV5-1 combines with J gene TRBJ2-5; a possible D gene is TRBD2 (6 bases). The CDR3 is 15 residues long. Per germline, CDR1 SGHRS and CDR2 YFSETQ. Trimming took off 1 base at V and 2 bases at J, with 12 bases between the two ends. The CDR3 DNA reads TGCGCCAGCAGCTTGACCGGGAGTCGTCAAGAGACCCAGTACTTC. It codes for CASSLTGSRQETQYF.

The chain recombines TRBV12-5 with TRBJ1-2, with 7 bases that match TRBD1. V trimming: 6 bases; J trimming: 4 bases; junction bases outside the gene matches: 5. This CDR3 spans 13 amino acids. CDR1 and CDR2 (germline): LGHNT, FRNRAP. The CDR3 DNA follows: TGTGCTAGTGGCCCGGGACAGTCCTATGGCTACACCTTC. It codes for CASGPGQSYGYTF. Combining the CDR3 with reference TRBV12-5 and TRBJ1-2 gives the whole variable domain DARVTQTPRHKVTEMGQEVTMRCQPILGHNTVFWYRQTMMQGLELLAYFRNRAPLDDSGMPKDRFSAEMPDATLATLKIQPSEPRDSAVYFCASGPGQSYGYTFGSGTRLTVV.

About this clone: At one of its ends the junction is not consistent with the germline gene, which may arise from a read error. This rearrangement joins TRBV4-1 to TRBJ1-5, with a weak D call TRBD1 (5 bases). CDR1 is MGHRA, CDR2 YSYEKL, per germline. The CDR3 has 15 amino acids. CDR3: CASNQGYRTSQPQHF. The CDR3 coding sequence is TGCGCCAGCAACCAAGGGTACAGGACAAGCCAGCCCCAGCATTTT.

This chain links TRBV10-2 with TRBJ2-7, with D perhaps matching TRBD1 (5 bases). This CDR3 region has 15 residues. Germline V gene data show CDR1 as WSHSY and CDR2 as SAAADI. Trimming left V 5 bases short and J 3 bases short, with 17 bases between. The CDR3 DNA sequence: TGCGCCAGCAGTCCTCCCTCGGACACTTACTACGAGCAGTACTTC. Its translation is CASSPPSDTYYEQYF.